The rows below give T cell receptor beta chains drawn from one sample of a study of blood T cell repertoires in COVID-19. Some clones are missing from TCRdb's copy, which holds only in-frame ones; the method was immunoSEQ multiplex PCR. Altogether about 260,000 clones are present, 88% being singletons, with the ten largest covering roughly 4%. The sample comprised peripheral blood. Every receptor here comes from a man aged 60 to 69 who had recovered from COVID-19. Each CDR3 is given with its conserved first and last residue. The D gene is left open where the match is weak. The size entry is marked missing in some rows and otherwise reads once, few, many or a size class.

DNA: TGTGCCAGCAGTTACTCGCCAGGGGGCGACTACACCTTC; CDR3: CASSYSPGGDYTF; D: TRBD1; size: .; V: TRBV6-5; J: TRBJ1-2
DNA: TGTGCCAGTAGTATTGGTTGGCAGGGCTCTGGCTACACCTTC; CDR3: CASSIGWQGSGYTF; D: .; size: .; V: TRBV19; J: TRBJ1-2
DNA: TGTGCCAGCAGTTTTCCCGGCACAGGGAGTGCTTTCTTT; CDR3: CASSFPGTGSAFF; D: .; size: .; V: TRBV27; J: TRBJ1-1
DNA: TGCGCCAGCAGCCGGCCGGGACAGTTCGATGAGCAGTTCTTC; CDR3: CASSRPGQFDEQFF; D: TRBD1; size: .; V: TRBV5-1; J: TRBJ2-1
DNA: TGTGCCAGCAGCGTAGTAGGGGGCTCCTATGGCTACACCTTC; CDR3: CASSVVGGSYGYTF; D: TRBD1; size: .; V: TRBV9; J: TRBJ1-2
DNA: TGTGCCAGCAGCGCACTAGGCAGACGAAATTCACCCCTCCACTTT; CDR3: CASSALGRRNSPLHF; D: .; size: .; V: TRBV27; J: TRBJ1-6
DNA: TGTGCCAGCAGCGTACTAGCAATCAATGAGCAGTTCTTC; CDR3: CASSVLAINEQFF; D: .; size: .; V: TRBV9; J: TRBJ2-1
DNA: TGTGCCAGCAGGGGTAGCCCTTACGAGCAGTACTTC; CDR3: CASRGSPYEQYF; D: .; size: medium-sized; V: TRBV6-5; J: TRBJ2-7
DNA: TGTGCCAGCAGTGAAGGGGGATGGGCAGGGGGCGAGACTGAAGCTTTCTTT; CDR3: CASSEGGWAGGETEAFF; D: TRBD1; size: .; V: TRBV25-1; J: TRBJ1-1
DNA: TGTGCCAGCAGTCCCATCCGAGGGGAGACCCAGTACTTC; CDR3: CASSPIRGETQYF; D: .; size: .; V: TRBV6-2/TRBV6-3; J: TRBJ2-5